The rows below give T cell receptor beta chains drawn from one sample of a study of blood T cells in healthy people across ages. TCRdb redid the calling of the 5' RACE reads with MiXCR, one entry per CDR3 protein. In the table there are more than 650,000 distinct CDR3 sequences, approximately 22% of which are singletons. The sequencing sample was made of blood. These receptors originate from a man in his 70s in good health. CDR3s include the opening cysteine and the closing phenylalanine or tryptophan. A D gene is named only where the DNA matches it firmly. Not all rows give a size; the values are once, few, many and, for expanded clones, a class.

v_gene	j_gene	abundance	d_gene	CDR3aa	CDR3nt
TRBV20-1	TRBJ2-7	many	TRBD2	CSAREASGVYEQYF	TGCAGTGCTAGAGAGGCTAGCGGGGTCTACGAGCAGTACTTC
TRBV9	TRBJ2-3	once	TRBD2	CASSVLSGGPADTQYF	TGTGCCAGCAGCGTATTGAGCGGGGGTCCCGCAGATACGCAGTATTTT
TRBV12-3/TRBV12-4	TRBJ2-7	.	TRBD1	CASSGPNRGRNYEQYF	TGTGCCAGCAGTGGCCCCAACAGGGGTCGTAACTACGAGCAGTACTTC
TRBV5-8	TRBJ2-5	.	TRBD1	CASSRQGWETQYF	TGTGCCAGCAGCCGACAGGGGTGGGAGACCCAGTACTTC
TRBV11-2	TRBJ2-1	.	.	CASSLGPVAAVDEQFF	TGTGCCAGCAGCTTAGGACCGGTCGCCGCCGTAGATGAGCAGTTCTTC
TRBV5-1	TRBJ2-3	few	.	CASSLAILASTDTQYF	TGCGCCAGCAGCTTGGCCATCCTTGCTAGCACAGATACGCAGTATTTT
TRBV5-6	TRBJ2-1	.	TRBD2	CASSFLAGGPHEQFF	TGTGCCAGCAGCTTTCTAGCGGGGGGGCCACACGAGCAGTTCTTC
TRBV7-9	TRBJ1-2	many	TRBD1	CASSITTGAVTGGGYTF	TGTGCCAGCAGCATAACGACAGGGGCGGTGACAGGCGGTGGCTACACCTTC
TRBV20-1	TRBJ2-1	few	TRBD2	CSTSGGAGDYNEQFF	TGCAGTACTAGTGGTGGGGCGGGAGACTACAATGAGCAGTTCTTC
TRBV20-1	TRBJ1-5	few	TRBD1	CSAGDAGQGVDQPQHF	TGCAGTGCTGGAGATGCGGGTCAGGGGGTTGATCAGCCCCAGCATTTT
TRBV11-3	TRBJ2-2	.	.	CAIGGQGGGELFF	TGTGCCATCGGAGGGCAGGGAGGCGGGGAGCTGTTTTTT
TRBV12-3/TRBV12-4	TRBJ2-2	.	.	CASNLRGGGLTGELFF	TGTGCCAGCAATTTAAGAGGGGGGGGGCTCACCGGGGAGCTGTTTTTT
TRBV12-3/TRBV12-4	TRBJ2-5	.	.	CASRGPSETQYF	TGTGCCAGCAGGGGCCCGTCGGAGACCCAGTACTTC
TRBV5-5	TRBJ1-4	few	TRBD1	CASSLSDRGQKLFF	TGTGCCAGCAGCTTGTCGGACAGGGGGCAGAAACTGTTTTTT
TRBV20-1	TRBJ2-1	.	.	CSASLIEQFF	TGCAGTGCTAGTCTAATTGAGCAGTTCTTC
TRBV9	TRBJ2-3	.	.	CASSVSLGRRTDTQYF	TGTGCCAGCAGCGTCAGTTTGGGGAGGCGCACAGATACGCAGTATTTT
TRBV6-5	TRBJ2-2	many	.	CASSHRDGETGELFF	TGTGCCAGCAGCCACAGGGATGGGGAGACCGGGGAGCTGTTTTTT
TRBV7-9	TRBJ2-5	.	TRBD2	CASSPPGLAGVGETQYF	TGTGCCAGCAGCCCACCGGGACTAGCGGGAGTGGGAGAGACCCAGTACTTC
TRBV29-1	TRBJ2-3	few	.	CSVEPGDRMQYF	TGCAGCGTTGAACCCGGAGACAGGATGCAGTATTTT
TRBV3-1	TRBJ2-5	.	.	CASIQGSAETQYF	TGTGCCAGCATCCAGGGGTCGGCAGAGACCCAGTACTTC
TRBV6-1	TRBJ1-2	.	.	CASREEGYTF	TGTGCCAGCAGAGAAGAGGGCTACACCTTC
TRBV6-6	TRBJ1-6	.	.	CASSSRDNSPLHF	TGTGCCAGCAGTTCCAGGGATAATTCACCCCTCCACTTT
TRBV6-6	TRBJ1-1	.	.	CASSYLPWENTEAFF	TGTGCCAGCAGTTATCTTCCGTGGGAGAACACTGAAGCTTTCTTT
TRBV13	TRBJ1-4	few	TRBD1	CASSLGTGADEKLFF	TGTGCCAGCAGCTTGGGGACAGGGGCAGATGAAAAACTGTTTTTT
TRBV28	TRBJ2-5	few	.	CAANGGQETQYF	TGTGCCGCCAATGGGGGGCAAGAGACCCAGTACTTC
TRBV6-5	TRBJ2-3	.	.	CASSYSQGSTDTQYF	TGTGCCAGCAGTTACTCACAGGGAAGCACAGATACGCAGTATTTT
TRBV20-1	TRBJ1-1	.	.	CSIWNTEAFF	TGCAGCATATGGAACACTGAAGCTTTCTTT
TRBV4-3	TRBJ2-1	few	TRBD2	CASSQFRASGIYNEQFF	TGCGCCAGCAGCCAATTCCGAGCTAGCGGAATCTACAATGAGCAGTTCTTC
TRBV20-1	TRBJ2-6	few	.	CSAWTASDSGANVLTF	TGCAGTGCTTGGACGGCCTCCGACTCTGGGGCCAACGTCCTGACTTTC
TRBV11-2	TRBJ2-7	.	.	CASSPYDNTGRDEQYF	TGTGCCAGCAGCCCTTACGATAACACAGGGCGCGACGAGCAGTACTTC
TRBV3-1	TRBJ2-3	few	TRBD2	CASSQGYSGIGTDTQYF	TGTGCCAGCAGCCAGGGATATAGCGGGATAGGCACAGATACGCAGTATTTT
TRBV7-7	TRBJ2-5	.	.	CASSSSGALETQYF	TGTGCCAGCAGCTCTTCAGGGGCCCTAGAGACCCAGTACTTC
TRBV12-3/TRBV12-4	TRBJ1-1	many	.	CASSLVGTEAFF	TGTGCCAGCAGCTTAGTCGGCACTGAAGCTTTCTTT
TRBV12-3/TRBV12-4	TRBJ2-1	few	.	CASNREASSNEQFF	TGTGCCAGTAACCGGGAAGCCTCCTCCAATGAGCAGTTCTTC
TRBV9	TRBJ2-2	few	.	CASSGRIGELFF	TGTGCCAGCAGCGGCAGAATCGGGGAGCTGTTTTTT
TRBV7-2	TRBJ1-5	.	.	CASSLVDTGGQPQHF	TGTGCCAGCAGCTTAGTTGACACAGGTGGTCAGCCCCAGCATTTT
TRBV6-2/TRBV6-3	TRBJ2-1	few	.	CATRDLYNEQFF	TGTGCCACCCGGGATCTCTACAATGAGCAGTTCTTC
TRBV7-8	TRBJ1-6	many	.	CASSLAQGNSPLHF	TGTGCCAGCAGCTTAGCCCAGGGTAATTCACCCCTCCACTTT
TRBV12-3/TRBV12-4	TRBJ1-2	.	.	CASSLQEGKGGYTF	TGTGCCAGCAGTCTTCAGGAGGGGAAGGGTGGCTACACCTTC
TRBV20-1	TRBJ2-3	few	TRBD2	CSARDPSGGTDTQYF	TGCAGTGCTAGAGATCCTAGCGGGGGGACCGATACGCAGTATTTT
TRBV6-1	TRBJ2-5	few	TRBD1	CASSRTGQWGLETQYF	TGTGCCAGCAGTAGAACGGGACAGTGGGGGTTGGAGACCCAGTACTTC
TRBV12-3/TRBV12-4	TRBJ2-3	few	TRBD2	CASSPRLADTDTQYF	TGTGCCAGCAGCCCCCGACTAGCGGACACAGATACGCAGTATTTT
TRBV28	TRBJ1-5	.	.	CASKEGGHQPQHF	TGTGCCAGCAAAGAGGGGGGGCATCAGCCCCAGCATTTT
TRBV6-1	TRBJ1-4	once	.	CASSEGGVLEKLFF	TGTGCCAGCAGTGAAGGAGGGGTTCTCGAAAAACTGTTTTTT
TRBV4-3	TRBJ2-1	few	TRBD1	CASSQDPTGGNEFF	TGCGCCAGCAGCCAAGATCCCACAGGGGGCAATGAGTTCTTC
TRBV12-3/TRBV12-4	TRBJ2-1	few	.	CASSPHLPGGYNEQFF	TGTGCCAGCAGCCCACACCTTCCTGGGGGTTACAATGAGCAGTTCTTC
TRBV12-3/TRBV12-4	TRBJ1-2	.	.	CASTHGVGSINYGYTF	TGTGCCAGCACCCACGGGGTCGGGTCGATCAACTATGGCTACACCTTC
TRBV12-3/TRBV12-4	TRBJ2-7	many	.	CASSSDYEQYF	TGTGCCAGCAGTTCAGACTACGAGCAGTACTTC
TRBV12-3/TRBV12-4	TRBJ2-5	.	TRBD2	CASSVGTSGSRETQYF	TGTGCCAGCAGTGTAGGGACTAGCGGGAGTCGAGAGACCCAGTACTTC
TRBV6-5	TRBJ2-2	.	.	CASSTLDGAGGELFF	TGTGCCAGCAGTACTTTGGACGGGGCTGGCGGGGAGCTGTTTTTT
TRBV5-1	TRBJ2-3	.	.	CASKYSVTQYF	TGCGCCAGCAAGTACTCAGTTACGCAGTATTTT
TRBV20-1	TRBJ1-2	.	TRBD1	CSARDSQGVGGYTF	TGCAGTGCTAGAGATTCACAGGGGGTCGGTGGCTACACCTTC